The 24 T cell receptor beta chains presented below share a single source sample, sequenced in a study of tumor-infiltrating lymphocytes in oesophageal squamous cell carcinoma. MiXCR, applied by TCRdb to the PCR reads, yields one record per CDR3 protein. The data hold about 24,000 distinct CDR3 sequences, with about 40% observed a single time. The specimen sequenced was esophageal tumor tissue. The receptors here all came from a male donor with esophageal squamous cell carcinoma.

This clonotype showed up many times. The rearrangement uses TRBV6-4 and TRBJ1-6; no clear D. V dropped 8 bases and J dropped 7 bases, with 27 bases sitting between them. From germline, CDR1 is MRHNA and CDR2 SNTAGT. This CDR3 region has 18 residues. CDR3 loop: CASFDAVDGAGSNSPLHF. The DNA of the CDR3 is TGTGCCAGCTTCGATGCCGTCGACGGCGCAGGCTCGAATTCACCCCTCCACTTT.

The V call is TRBV7-2, the J call TRBJ2-1; 13 positions match TRBD2. TRBJ2-7 matches the DNA end more closely, so the J call is doubtful. CDR3 length: 19 residues. Germline CDR1 SGHTA, CDR2 FQGNSA. In DNA, the CDR3 is TGTGCCAGCAGCTCGAGGGGCAGACTAGCGGGAGGTTCCTACAATGAGCAGTACTTC. Protein sequence: CASSSRGRLAGGSYNEQYF.

J is TRBJ2-7 and V is TRBV27, with 7 positions matching TRBD2. The end of the DNA is better explained by TRBJ2-5, so the J call may be wrong. Looked up from germline, CDR1 is MNHEY and CDR2 is SMNVEV (reference sequence). The CDR3 spans 11 residues. In nucleotides, the CDR3 is TGTGCCAGCAGGGGAGGGGAGACCCAGTACTTC. Its translation is CASRGGETQYF.

This rearrangement joins TRBV6-1 to TRBJ1-5; D might be TRBD1 (5 bases). Germline CDR1 is MNHNS and CDR2 is SASEGT. The V end lost 5 bases, the J end lost 3 bases, and 11 bases lay between the germline ends. The CDR3 sequence is 14 residues long. For the CDR3, the DNA is TGTGCCAGCAGTCCCGACAGAACCAATCAGCCCCAGCATTTT. Protein product: CASSPDRTNQPQHF.

This clonotype was detected a few times. With a much larger clone just one base away, this may be a read error. The V gene is TRBV7-3, the J gene TRBJ2-7; weak D call: TRBD2 (6 bases). Germline loops: CDR1 SGHTA, CDR2 FQGTGA. The CDR3 length is 13 residues. V was cut by 6 bases and J by 7 bases, with 16 bases left in between. DNA for the CDR3: TGTGCCAGCAGTCCGGGACTGGCAAATGAGCAGTACTTC. This translates into CASSPGLANEQYF.

In this sample, this clonotype turned up many times. The chain employs TRBV7-9 and TRBJ2-1; TRBD1 matches at 9 bases. Germline CDR1 reads SEHNR; CDR2 reads FQNEAQ (reference sequence). After removal of 7 bases from V and 6 bases from J, the junction contained 4 bases not matched to a gene. This CDR3 comprises 13 residues. As DNA, the CDR3 is TGTGCCAGCATCTCGACAGGGGGCAATGAGCAGTTCTTC. This encodes CASISTGGNEQFF.

The J gene is TRBJ2-2, the V gene TRBV27; D unresolved. CDR1 is MNHEY, CDR2 SMNVEV, per germline (reference sequence). The CDR3 is 14 amino acids. V gave up 0 bases and J gave up 5 bases, with 7 bases separating them. The CDR3 nucleotides read TGTGCCAGCAGTTTATCGTTGGGAACCGGGGAGCTGTTTTTT. Translation: CASSLSLGTGELFF.

The chain has TRBV15 and TRBJ2-1, with D uncertain. Near its end, the DNA agrees better with TRBJ2-7, so the J call may be wrong. The CDR3 covers 13 residues. Germline V gene sequence: CDR1 LNHNV, CDR2 YYDKDF (reference sequence). The CDR3 loop is CATSRAHHNEQYF. DNA of the CDR3: TGTGCCACCAGCAGAGCCCACCACAATGAGCAGTACTTC.

CDR3 loop: CASSQSKGETQYF. The CDR3 bases are TGTGCCAGCAGCCAATCGAAGGGAGAGACCCAGTACTTC. The chain is built from TRBV16 and TRBJ2-1; D call uncertain. The DNA end is a closer match to TRBJ2-5, so the J assignment may be wrong. The CDR3 is made up of 13 amino acids. Germline CDR1 is KGHSY and CDR2 is FQNENV.

The V gene is TRBV6-6, the J gene TRBJ2-7, with 9 bases aligning to TRBD1. V dropped 6 bases and J dropped 2; count of bases not matched to a gene: 5. The CDR3 contains 14 residues. Germline V gives CDR1 MNHNY, CDR2 SVGAGI (reference sequence). CDR3 nucleotides: TGTGCCAGCAGATGGGACAGGGCCGCCTACGAGCAGTACTTC. Translation: CASRWDRAAYEQYF.

This clonotype occurred many times. This clone may be a read error of a much larger clone one base away. The chain uses TRBV27 and TRBJ2-7; D perhaps matches TRBD1 (5 bases). Trimming left V 2 bases short and J 7 bases short, with 18 bases between. The CDR3 loop spans 15 amino acids. Germline CDR1 MNHEY, CDR2 SMNVEV (reference sequence). The CDR3 nucleotides are TGTGCCAGCAGTTTAGGGGCGGTATCCTACAATGAGCAGTACTTC. The encoded protein is CASSLGAVSYNEQYF.

This clonotype was counted many times. The chain recombines TRBV6-1 with TRBJ1-1; D not resolved. The CDR3 totals 13 residues. Germline lookup yields CDR1 MNHNS and CDR2 SASEGT. Trimming shortened V by 5 bases and J by 5 bases, and 12 bases separated the two germline ends. The CDR3 sequence is CASSLQLGTEAFF. DNA of the CDR3: TGTGCCAGCAGTTTGCAGTTGGGGACTGAAGCTTTCTTT.

The genes are TRBV12-3 or TRBV12-4 and TRBJ2-4; D is possibly TRBD2 (6 bases). The CDR3 is made up of 14 amino acids. Trimming shortened V by 5 bases and J by 9 bases, and 17 bases separated the two germline ends. CDR3 residues: CASSPAGYGSIQYF. The CDR3 nucleotides read TGTGCCAGCAGTCCCGCGGGGTACGGAAGCATTCAGTACTTC.

This clonotype was observed many times. The J gene is TRBJ2-1, the V gene TRBV6-1, with D possibly TRBD2 on 7 matching bases. Trimming left V 10 bases short and J 9 bases short, with 16 bases between. There are 12 residues in the CDR3. The V gene's germline CDR1 is MNHNS and CDR2 SASEGT. CDR3 bases: TGTGCCACCAGGAGGGGAGGGGGTGAGCAGTTCTTC. It specifies CATRRGGGEQFF.

V and J are TRBV7-6 and TRBJ1-5, with a weak D call TRBD1 (6 bases). Between the trimmed V and J ends, which lost 4 bases and 4 bases, there was a span of 8 bases. Germline CDR1 reads SGHVS; CDR2 reads FNYEAQ. The CDR3 length is 13 residues. The CDR3 loop is CASSSDRNQPQHF. The DNA of the CDR3 is TGTGCCAGCAGCTCGGACAGAAATCAGCCCCAGCATTTT.

Many counts were recorded for this clonotype. The CDR3 does not close with the conserved phenylalanine or tryptophan, likely indicating a read error. It is unclear where the CDR3 begins or ends on the DNA, so no DNA is shown, and the CDR3 is as TCRdb lists it. CDR3 in amino acids: CASSLVAG. The rearrangement joins TRBV7-7 to TRBJ2-1; no check of the table's D call, TRBD2, against the DNA was made. The CDR3 length equals 8 residues, ends included. CDR1 is SSHAT, CDR2 FNYEAQ, per germline (reference sequence).

V gene TRBV18 combines with J gene TRBJ2-2, with D unresolved. From germline, CDR1 is KGHSH and CDR2 LQKENI. This CDR3 region has 14 residues. Trimming stripped 1 base from V and 2 bases from J, with 5 bases between. The chain's CDR3 is CASSPQGNTGELFF. As DNA, the CDR3 is TGTGCCAGCTCACCACAGGGTAACACCGGGGAGCTGTTTTTT. Together with reference TRBV18 and TRBJ2-2, the CDR3 gives the full variable domain: NAGVMQNPRHLVRRRGQEARLRCSPMKGHSHVYWYRQLPEEGLKFMVYLQKENIIDESGMPKERFSAEFPKEGPSILRIQQVVRGDSAAYFCASSPQGNTGELFFGEGSRLTVL.

This clonotype is medium-sized by share. J is TRBJ2-5 and V is TRBV7-2; TRBD2 matches 8 bases. Looked up from germline, CDR1 is SGHTA and CDR2 is FQGNSA. Losses at the gene ends were 0 bases for V and 4 bases for J; bases not matched to a gene: 10. The CDR3 loop spans 17 amino acids. CDR3 in amino acids: CASSLARSGGPRETQYF. CDR3 bases: TGTGCCAGCAGCTTAGCGCGGTCGGGAGGGCCTCGAGAGACCCAGTACTTC. The full variable domain, with the rest looked up from reference TRBV7-2 and TRBJ2-5, is GAGVSQSPSNKVTEKGKDVELRCDPISGHTALYWYRQSLGQGLEFLIYFQGNSAPDKSGLPSDRFSAERTGGSVSTLTIQRTQQEDSAVYLCASSLARSGGPRETQYFGPGTRLLVL.

By sample fraction, this clonotype is medium-sized. Just one base apart from a much larger clone, this may be a read error. The chain recombines TRBV6-1 with TRBJ2-7; 8 bases fit TRBD2. The CDR3 runs to 13 residues. The germline V gene has CDR1 MNHNS and CDR2 SASEGT. Trimming cost V 8 bases and J 7 bases; bases outside gene matches: 10. This CDR3 reads CASSGGADNEQYF. The CDR3 DNA follows: TGTGCCAGCTCCGGGGGGGCCGATAATGAGCAGTACTTC.

By sample fraction, this clonotype is medium-sized. The V and J genes are TRBV24-1 and TRBJ2-1, with 13 positions matching TRBD2. Germline V gene data show CDR1 as KGHDR and CDR2 as SFDVKD. Trimming cost V 3 bases and J 2 bases; bases outside gene matches: 3. The CDR3 loop spans 17 amino acids. CDR3 amino acids: CATSDPGLAGAYNEQFF. In DNA, the CDR3 is TGTGCCACCAGTGATCCAGGACTAGCGGGAGCCTACAATGAGCAGTTCTTC.

This rearrangement joins TRBV19 to TRBJ2-1; 7 bases fit TRBD1. The end of the DNA fits TRBJ2-7 better, so the J call may be wrong. The length of the CDR3 is 14 residues. Germline assignment: CDR1 LNHDA and CDR2 SQIVND (reference sequence). Written as DNA, the CDR3 is TGTGCCAGTAGGATTTCAGACAGGGCCTACGAGCAGTACTTC. It specifies CASRISDRAYEQYF.

V is TRBV12-3 or TRBV12-4 and J is TRBJ2-4; D tentatively reads TRBD1 or TRBD2 (5 bases each). Between the trimmed V and J ends, which lost 7 bases and 6 bases, there was a span of 16 bases. The CDR3 has 14 residues. CDR3 protein: CASNSPQGPNIQYF. As DNA, the CDR3 is TGTGCCAGCAACTCTCCCCAGGGACCAAACATTCAGTACTTC.

V is TRBV7-3 and J is TRBJ2-4; TRBD2 matches 9 bases. Germline V gene sequence: CDR1 SGHTA, CDR2 FQGTGA. The CDR3 contains 14 residues. Trimming removed 5 bases from V and 13 bases from J; junction bases left unmatched: 12. The CDR3 here is CASSISGGKDTQYF. CDR3 coding DNA: TGTGCCAGCAGCATCAGCGGGGGGAAAGATACGCAGTACTTC.

In its sample, this clonotype was seen a few times. The chain uses TRBV7-4 and TRBJ2-7; no reliable D call. The DNA end favors TRBJ2-1, so the J call may be wrong. The CDR3 contains 11 residues. Germline V CDR1 and CDR2: SGHVT, SQSDAQ. The CDR3 DNA follows: TGTGCCAGCAGCCATAGCAATGAGCAGTTCTTC. Amino acids: CASSHSNEQFF.